The T cell receptor (beta chain) described here comes from a study of T cells in Graves' hyperthyroidism and ophthalmopathy. There were TCR beta CDR3 regions amplified from RNA transcripts. The TCR CDR3 first-round RT-PCR relied on the HTBI primer set. Via MiXCR, TCRdb re-called the multiplex PCR reads, giving one row per CDR3 protein. The table includes 310,000 or so distinct CDR3 sequences, about a sixth detected once. Germline V gene lookup returns CDR1 SGHTA and CDR2 FQGNSA. Trimming removed 2 bases from V and 2 bases from J; junction bases left unmatched: 2. The CDR3 runs 16 residues. This receptor was identified in an older woman with Graves' ophthalmopathy. Specimen: blood. V usage is TRBV7-2 and J usage is TRBJ2-3; 12 bases match TRBD2. The CDR3, as DNA: TGTGCCAGCAGCTTACTAGCGGGAGGGAACACAGATACGCAGTATTTT. Its protein is CASSLLAGGNTDTQYF.